This TCR beta chain was identified in a study of T cells in Graves' hyperthyroidism and ophthalmopathy (dated by TCRdb to the late 2010s). Some background on the complete study: Peripheral blood was sampled at the time of initial diagnosis, prior to any treatment. TCR Vbeta CDR3 sequencing of 140 or so peripheral blood samples (around 45 ophthalmopathy, about 80 hyperthyroidism and about 17 progressor patients) is reported in the paper. Thyroid tissue and blood T-cell repertoires from six or seven Graves' hyperthyroidism patients were also compared in the study. To identify distinguishing TCR V-J signatures, a discovery cohort of around 100 patients was used, comprising some 45 with Graves' ophthalmopathy and 57 with stable Graves' hyperthyroidism. Prospective prediction of ophthalmopathy was tested in an independent validation cohort of fewer than 20 hyperthyroidism patients and around 16 patients who later progressed to ophthalmopathy. The approximately 90 discovery patients were randomly split 7:3 into training and test sets. Once sampling was done, hyperthyroidism patients were given methimazole at a starting dose of 30 mg daily, whereas ophthalmopathy patients were given high-dose intravenous methylprednisolone.

CDR1 and CDR2 were assigned from the germline V gene (reference sequence) as DFQATT and SNEGSKA. Spanning cysteine to phenylalanine, the CDR3 consists of 13 amino acids. The DNA shown is the 39-base CDR3, in frame from base 1. V and J lose 4 bases and 7 bases, and a span of 16 bases separates them. This clonotype was observed at least ten times. This receptor's antigen is unknown. Base quality data are lacking; no much larger clone is found one base away. Amplification of TCR beta CDR3 regions was carried out from RNA transcripts. The first round of RT-PCR for the TCR CDR3 was performed with the HTBI primer set and the Qiagen OneStep RT-PCR kit. Libraries were constructed in a second round of multiplex PCR, after which size selection and purification were carried out. Libraries were sequenced paired-end with 100 bp reads on an Illumina HiSeq2000. The authors processed their data as follows. SOAPnuke was used to process the raw data, throwing out any read that contained adapters or uncalled bases, had a mean Phred below 15, or lacked an exact constant-primer or identifier match. High-quality paired reads were merged using COPE v1.2.5, and each unique nucleotide sequence was defined as a clonotype. MiTCR v1.1 was used to align the clonotypes against IMGT TRBV, TRBD and TRBJ reference segments. Analysis was restricted to V-J combinations with a frequency above 0.0001, which covered about 99% of repertoires. A TCS score was defined as the ratio between F50 (clonal expansion) and ExV (chaos), using BLOSUM62-based TCRdist between CDR3 peptides within each V-J. Welch's t-statistics and random forest reduced around 550 V-J features to roughly 13, which were used in a naive Bayes classifier (R e1071). TCRdb reprocessed the public reads (quality trimming at Q25 with fastp, clone calling with MiXCR) and kept in-frame beta chains. Identical CDR3 protein sequences are pooled into one entry, listed with their most common genes and DNA. In this record, the V and J calls reflect TCRdb's handling and not the investigators' own analysis. In all, the sample holds hundreds of thousands of distinct CDR3 sequences, and roughly 15% of those were seen once. Roughly 13% of the sample is held by the ten biggest clonotypes.

Ophthalmopathy patients had moderately to severely active disease, Clinical Activity Score of at least 3, NOSPECS grade of at least 4, and duration under 3 months. Exclusion was applied to patients with uncontrolled infections, other autoimmune diseases, pregnancy or lactation. Diagnoses relied on clinical symptoms, serum thyroxine and TRAb, thyroid ultrasound and orbital computed tomography. Ficoll-Paque density gradient centrifugation was used to isolate PBMCs from about 10 ml of fresh peripheral blood. Total RNA was extracted using Trizol reagent, and RNA quality was assessed on an Agilent 2100 Bioanalyzer. Overall study outcomes, separate from this receptor: In validation, the model predicted progression to ophthalmopathy a median of about 6 months before onset, with over 55% sensitivity and nearly 75% specificity. Sample size was not statistically predetermined, and blinding of investigators to group allocation was not performed. In cross-validation, a model built on a 13 V-J signature told ophthalmopathy apart from stable hyperthyroidism with just under 90% sensitivity and roughly 81% specificity, and in testing the same model reached 80%/75%. Most expanded thyroid clonotypes (frequency above 0.001) were also detected in blood, suggesting blood repertoires may reflect thyroid immune responses.

Sequenced input: blood. Here the chain combines TRBV20-1 and TRBJ1-1; the D segment could be TRBD1, given 5 matching bases. The sequence derives from a man between 18 and 29 years old with Graves' ophthalmopathy. The CDR3 loop reads CSAIPPGRDEAFF. Here is the DNA: TGCAGTGCTATTCCCCCTGGCAGGGATGAAGCTTTCTTT.